One and the same sample provided the 28 T cell receptor beta chains below, sequenced in a study of cytomegalovirus exposure and HLA in healthy donors. With 60 Vbeta and 13 Jbeta primers, the PCR was carried out. The repertoire was sequenced with immunoSEQ multiplex PCR; TCRdb's copy has only in-frame clones and lacks some. The data hold 150,000 or so clones, with approximately 80% observed a single time. The sequenced sample consisted of PBMCs. These receptors came from a man in his fifties in good health and CMV-seropositive.

J is TRBJ1-1 and V is TRBV6-1; 9 bases align to TRBD1. V trimming: 6 bases; J trimming: 1 base; junction bases outside the gene matches: 6. The germline gives CDR1 MNHNS, CDR2 SASEGT. The CDR3 covers 15 residues. CDR3 sequence (DNA): TGTGCCAGCAGCGGGACAGGGATCTCGAACACTGAAGCTTTCTTT. This translates into CASSGTGISNTEAFF.

The chain combines TRBV28 with TRBJ1-6, with 9 positions matching TRBD1. The CDR3 contains 16 residues. Germline V CDR1 and CDR2: MDHEN, SYDVKM. V was clipped by 5 bases and J by 7 bases; unmatched bases: 9. The CDR3 coding sequence is TGTGCCAGCAGTCCCTCGGGACAGGGAACCAATTCACCCCTCCACTTT. As protein: CASSPSGQGTNSPLHF.

This chain connects TRBV9 to TRBJ1-5; no reliable D call. The CDR3 length is 17 residues. CDR1 is SGDLS, CDR2 YYNGEE, per germline. Trimming took off 0 bases at V and 0 bases at J, with 13 bases between the two ends. In nucleotides, the CDR3 is TGTGCCAGCAGCGTAGCCCCGACTTACTCTAGCAATCAGCCCCAGCATTTT. Protein product: CASSVAPTYSSNQPQHF.

This clone was detected only once. The chain has TRBV23-1 and TRBJ1-5; the D gene is possibly TRBD1 (5 bases). TRBV23-1 is assigned to the ORF class and has an uncertain function. Trimming pared 0 bases from V and 7 bases from J, leaving 13 bases between. The CDR3 is 15 residues long. The CDR3 loop is CASSQSQGGEQPQHF. Here the CDR3 DNA reads TGCGCCAGCAGTCAATCTCAGGGAGGTGAGCAGCCCCAGCATTTT.

This clone was seen once. The chain links TRBV15 to TRBJ1-3; D gene unclear. This CDR3 spans 15 amino acids. Germline-derived CDR1 and CDR2 are LNHNV and YYDKDF (reference sequence). Between the trimmed V and J ends, which lost 1 base and 0 bases, there was a span of 7 bases. This CDR3 reads CATSRATSSGNTIYF. The CDR3 bases are TGTGCCACCAGCAGAGCAACGAGCTCTGGAAACACCATATATTTT.

V is TRBV7-2 and J is TRBJ2-1, with 8 bases lining up with TRBD2. J gave up 8 bases and V 5 bases, and 11 bases lay outside the gene matches. Germline V CDR1 and CDR2: SGHTA, FQGNSA. The CDR3 runs 15 residues. The CDR3 reads CASSTTGGRFDEQFF. CDR3 sequence (DNA): TGTGCCAGCAGCACGACGGGGGGGCGGTTCGATGAGCAGTTCTTC. Using reference TRBV7-2 and TRBJ2-1 for the parts outside the CDR3, the full variable domain is GAGVSQSPSNKVTEKGKDVELRCDPISGHTALYWYRQSLGQGLEFLIYFQGNSAPDKSGLPSDRFSAERTGGSVSTLTIQRTQQEDSAVYLCASSTTGGRFDEQFFGPGTRLTVL.

The gene calls are TRBV30 and TRBJ2-7; 9 nucleotides line up with TRBD1. V was pared by 4 bases and J by 0 bases, with 7 bases of the junction left unmatched. The CDR3 covers 15 residues. The germline V gene has CDR1 GTSNPN and CDR2 SVGIG (reference sequence). The CDR3 sequence is CAWTDTTGGSYEQYF. The CDR3 DNA reads as TGTGCCTGGACAGACACGACAGGGGGCTCCTACGAGCAGTACTTC.

This clone occurred a few times. The gene calls are TRBV9 and TRBJ1-2; a possible D gene is TRBD1 (6 bases). Germline CDR1 and CDR2: SGDLS and YYNGEE. V was clipped by 2 bases and J by 4 bases, with 12 bases between them. The CDR3 has 14 residues. The CDR3 region has the DNA TGTGCCAGCAGCGTTACAGGGACCTTCTATGGCTACACCTTC. Amino acid sequence: CASSVTGTFYGYTF.

The table lists this clone with a few counts. The V gene is TRBV18, the J gene TRBJ2-1; a possible D gene is TRBD1 (6 bases). CDR1 KGHSH and CDR2 LQKENI come from the germline V gene. CDR3 length equals 17 residues. Between the trimmed V and J ends, which lost 1 base and 0 bases, there was a span of 13 bases. The DNA for the CDR3 is TGTGCCAGCTCACCACGTGGGGGCAGAAGCTCCTACAATGAGCAGTTCTTC. It is translated as CASSPRGGRSSYNEQFF. The complete variable domain, with remaining parts taken from reference TRBV18 and TRBJ2-1, reads NAGVMQNPRHLVRRRGQEARLRCSPMKGHSHVYWYRQLPEEGLKFMVYLQKENIIDESGMPKERFSAEFPKEGPSILRIQQVVRGDSAAYFCASSPRGGRSSYNEQFFGPGTRLTVL.

V and J are TRBV5-4 and TRBJ2-7, with 13 nucleotides matching TRBD2. Germline V CDR1 and CDR2: SGHNT, YYREEE (reference sequence). V gave up 5 bases and J gave up 0 bases; unmatched junction bases: 5. The CDR3 covers 16 residues. The CDR3: CASRATSGGPSYEQYF. For the CDR3, the DNA is TGTGCCAGCAGGGCGACTAGCGGGGGGCCCTCCTACGAGCAGTACTTC.

The chain combines TRBV15 with TRBJ2-7; perhaps TRBD1 as D (5 bases). The CDR3 extends over 14 amino acids. The V and J ends lost 0 bases and 4 bases respectively, with 10 bases between them. Per germline, CDR1 LNHNV and CDR2 YYDKDF (reference sequence). The CDR3, as DNA: TGTGCCACCAGCAGAGATATAGGGGTATACGAGCAGTACTTC. Translated, it gives CATSRDIGVYEQYF. The whole variable domain, remainder taken from reference TRBV15 and TRBJ2-7, is DAMVIQNPRYQVTQFGKPVTLSCSQTLNHNVMYWYQQKSSQAPKLLFHYYDKDFNNEADTPDNFQSRRPNTSFCFLDIRSPGLGDTAMYLCATSRDIGVYEQYFGPGTRLTVT.

The V gene is TRBV7-2, the J gene TRBJ2-5; the D is unclear. V gave up 0 bases and J gave up 4 bases, with 9 bases separating them. The CDR3 runs 14 residues. Germline CDR1 reads SGHTA; CDR2 reads FQGNSA. In DNA form, the CDR3 reads TGTGCCAGCAGCTTAGCCCAAATACTAGAGACCCAGTACTTC. Protein product: CASSLAQILETQYF. Based on the CDR3 plus reference TRBV7-2 and TRBJ2-5, the full variable domain is GAGVSQSPSNKVTEKGKDVELRCDPISGHTALYWYRQSLGQGLEFLIYFQGNSAPDKSGLPSDRFSAERTGGSVSTLTIQRTQQEDSAVYLCASSLAQILETQYFGPGTRLLVL.

V and J are TRBV13 and TRBJ1-1, with D tentatively TRBD1 (6 bases). The CDR3 spans 13 residues. Germline V lookup: CDR1 PRHDT, CDR2 FYEKMQ (reference sequence). V shed 1 base and J shed 4 bases, with 7 bases lying between them. Here the CDR3 reads CASSLEGGTEAFF. The CDR3 nucleotides are TGTGCCAGCAGCTTAGAAGGGGGCACTGAAGCTTTCTTT. The variable domain in full, with the rest retrieved from reference TRBV13 and TRBJ1-1, is AAGVIQSPRHLIKEKRETATLKCYPIPRHDTVYWYQQGPGQDPQFLISFYEKMQSDKGSIPDRFSAQQFSDYHSELNMSSLELGDSALYFCASSLEGGTEAFFGQGTRLTVV.

This clone was seen just once. J is TRBJ2-2 and V is TRBV18, with D perhaps matching TRBD1 (6 bases). Germline V lookup: CDR1 KGHSH, CDR2 LQKENI. V dropped 4 bases and J dropped 4 bases, with 19 bases sitting between them. This CDR3 has 17 residues. DNA for the CDR3: TGTGCCAGCTCACTAGCGAGCTGGGGGCGCGGCACCGGGGAGCTGTTTTTT. This encodes CASSLASWGRGTGELFF.

J is TRBJ2-5 and V is TRBV4-2; 14 positions agree with TRBD2. In germline, CDR1 is LGHNA, CDR2 YNFKEQ. The V and J ends lost 4 bases and 5 bases, in that order; junction bases with no gene match: 9. The CDR3 totals 17 residues. In DNA, the CDR3 is TGTGCCAGCAGCCTTTCCGGGACTAGCGGGGGCGGGGAGACCCAGTACTTC. This encodes CASSLSGTSGGGETQYF.

The rearrangement links TRBV4-3 to TRBJ1-2, with 7 nucleotides matching TRBD1. CDR1 and CDR2 from the germline V gene are LGHNA and YSLEER. The CDR3 has 16 amino acids. V shed 2 bases and J 4 bases; nucleotides not matched to a gene: 10. The CDR3 loop reads CASSQLTGAGAYGYTF. The CDR3 DNA reads as TGCGCCAGCAGCCAATTAACAGGGGCGGGTGCCTATGGCTACACCTTC.

V gene TRBV30 combines with J gene TRBJ1-6; D is uncertain. This CDR3 comprises 16 residues. Germline values: CDR1 GTSNPN, CDR2 SVGIG (reference sequence). With 3 bases removed from V and 0 bases from J, the gap between germline ends came to 12 bases. The CDR3 loop is CAWSELGSSYNSPLHF. The CDR3 nucleotides are TGTGCCTGGAGCGAACTAGGGAGCTCCTATAATTCACCCCTCCACTTT.

V is TRBV4-2 and J is TRBJ1-1; TRBD1 is a possible D gene (5 bases). The CDR3 covers 15 residues. Looked up from germline, CDR1 is LGHNA and CDR2 is YNFKEQ. The germline V and J ends were trimmed by 0 bases and 5 bases, with 13 bases remaining between them. CDR3 loop: CASSQERGAGTEAFF. CDR3 DNA: TGTGCCAGCAGCCAAGAAAGGGGCGCGGGGACTGAAGCTTTCTTT.

This chain links TRBV19 with TRBJ2-4; 8 nucleotides agree with TRBD2. The CDR3 runs 18 residues. Germline trimming cut 6 bases from V and 0 bases from J; bases unmatched to any gene: 13. CDR1 and CDR2 from the germline V gene are LNHDA and SQIVND (reference sequence). CDR3 nucleotide sequence: TGTGCCAGTAGCTTGACTAGCGCCAACCCTTCAGCCAAAAACATTCAGTACTTC. Encoded protein: CASSLTSANPSAKNIQYF.

The V gene is TRBV4-1, the J gene TRBJ1-4; no definite D call. Germline assignment: CDR1 MGHRA and CDR2 YSYEKL. V lost 3 bases, J lost 10 bases, and 18 bases lay in between. The CDR3 has 15 amino acids. The CDR3 reads CASSQAEGGLGKLFF. CDR3 coding DNA: TGCGCCAGCAGCCAGGCCGAAGGAGGGCTCGGAAAACTGTTTTTT.

This rearrangement joins TRBV21-1 to TRBJ1-1; TRBD1, the table's D call, was not compared with the DNA. TRBV21-1 is tagged as a pseudogene. The CDR3 extends over 15 amino acids. The chain's CDR3 is CASSAPGQQGGEAFF. The CDR3 bases are TGTGCCAGCAGCGCTCCGGGACAGCAAGGCGGTGAAGCTTTCTTT.

This chain joins TRBV29-1 and TRBJ1-2; 9 positions agree with TRBD1. V shed 5 bases and J 3 bases; nucleotides not matched to a gene: 7. Germline V CDR1 and CDR2: SQVTM, ANQGSEA. CDR3 length: 14 amino acids. CDR3 nucleotide sequence: TGCAGCGTTACGGGGACAGGGAGGGACTATGGCTACACCTTC. Protein sequence: CSVTGTGRDYGYTF.

The V call is TRBV6-5, the J call TRBJ1-6; TRBD1 aligns across 8 bases. The J segment lost 10 bases and the V segment lost 11 bases, leaving 10 bases of the junction unmatched. Per the germline V gene, CDR1 is MNHEY and CDR2 is SVGAGI. The CDR3 has 13 residues. CDR3 sequence: CAAKGQGASPLHF. DNA of the CDR3: TGTGCCGCCAAGGGGCAGGGGGCCTCACCCCTCCACTTT.

The genes are TRBV7-9 and TRBJ1-4; maybe TRBD1 (6 bases). The germline CDR1 and CDR2 sequences are SEHNR and FQNEAQ (reference sequence). CDR3 size: 16 residues. The V end lost 1 base, the J end lost 4 bases, and 13 bases lay between the germline ends. The CDR3 DNA sequence: TGTGCCAGCAGCTTAGACCCGACAGGTATTAATGAAAAACTGTTTTTT. Translation: CASSLDPTGINEKLFF. Based on the CDR3 plus reference TRBV7-9 and TRBJ1-4, the full variable domain is DTGVSQNPRHKITKRGQNVTFRCDPISEHNRLYWYRQTLGQGPEFLTYFQNEAQLEKSRLLSDRFSAERPKGSFSTLEIQRTEQGDSAMYLCASSLDPTGINEKLFFGSGTQLSVL.

This chain links TRBV7-8 with TRBJ1-4, with TRBD1 identical over 9 bases. This CDR3 has 15 residues. Unmatched junction bases numbered 9, after V lost 5 bases and J lost 8 bases. CDR1 is SGHVS, CDR2 FQNEAQ, per germline. In DNA, the CDR3 is TGTGCCAGCAGCCCCCTAACAGGGGGCGGAGAAAAACTGTTTTTT. As protein: CASSPLTGGGEKLFF.

The rearrangement links TRBV30 to TRBJ1-3; TRBD1 might be the D (6 bases). Between the trimmed V and J ends, which lost 5 bases and 3 bases, there was a span of 17 bases. The CDR3 has 15 amino acids. Germline V gene data show CDR1 as GTSNPN and CDR2 as SVGIG (reference sequence). The CDR3 nucleotides are TGTGCCTGGTCTGGGGGCGGTTTTTATGGAAACACCATATATTTT. This translates into CAWSGGGFYGNTIYF.

J is TRBJ2-3 and V is TRBV19; TRBD1 might be the D (6 bases). This CDR3 is 15 amino acids long. Germline values: CDR1 LNHDA, CDR2 SQIVND (reference sequence). V lost 1 base and J 4 bases, leaving 12 bases between the germline ends. The CDR3 DNA follows: TGTGCCAGTAGTATAGGAAGGGGGTTGGCAGATACGCAGTATTTT. It specifies CASSIGRGLADTQYF.

The chain employs TRBV4-2 and TRBJ1-1, with D uncertain. Deletions cut 0 bases from V and 0 bases from J, with 8 bases between. Looked up from germline, CDR1 is LGHNA and CDR2 is YNFKEQ. The CDR3 has 15 amino acids. The CDR3 DNA reads TGTGCCAGCAGCCAAGAATACACCCTGAACACTGAAGCTTTCTTT. Translation: CASSQEYTLNTEAFF.